This T cell receptor beta chain is from a study of blood T cell repertoires in COVID-19. Study at large: COVID-19 samples, acute and convalescent, were from the United States, Italy and Spain. In each case, the material was cDNA or gDNA derived from T cells, B-cell-depleted T cells, or PBMCs.

TCRdb keeps only in-frame clones here, not all; method: immunoSEQ multiplex PCR. Counted here are tens of thousands of clones, 86% occurring once; the ten biggest clones make up around 4.2%. The CDR3 contains 13 residues. Germline CDR1 SGHNT, CDR2 YYREEE (reference sequence). V shed 3 bases and J shed 5 bases, with 11 bases lying between them. The sequencing input was peripheral blood. This clonotype originated in a man aged 65-85 years with active COVID-19. This chain links TRBV5-4 with TRBJ2-5, with D perhaps TRBD1 (5 bases). In DNA form, the CDR3 reads TGTGCCAGCAGCTCCAGGGTGCAGGAGACCCAGTACTTC. It is translated as CASSSRVQETQYF.